The rows below give T cell receptor beta chains drawn from one sample of a study of neurological immune-mediated disorders. From the 5' RACE reads, TCRdb called clonotypes with MiXCR, one entry per CDR3 protein. The data hold about 55,000 distinct CDR3 sequences, with roughly 4.6% observed a single time. The sequenced sample consisted of PBMCs. The source of these receptors is a man aged 50 to 59 with multiple sclerosis. The CDR3 runs from the conserved cysteine through the conserved F or W. Fields, in order: D gene, clone size, J gene, V gene, CDR3 protein, CDR3 DNA. A D gene is named only where the DNA matches it firmly. Where a row states a size, it is once, few, many or the class of an expanded clone; other rows omit it.

>.|many|TRBJ2-5|TRBV5-1
CASSLDMVDPQYF
TGCGCCAGCAGCTTGGATATGGTGGACCCCCAGTACTTC
>.|many|TRBJ2-6|TRBV4-1
CASSQDWGLWANVLTF
TGCGCCAGCAGCCAAGACTGGGGTTTGTGGGCCAACGTCCTGACTTTC
>TRBD2|many|TRBJ2-2|TRBV7-7
CASGAGGTSGTGELFF
TGTGCCAGCGGAGCAGGGGGGACTAGCGGGACCGGGGAGCTGTTTTTT
>.|.|TRBJ2-1|TRBV5-4
CASSGDISEQFF
TGTGCCAGCAGCGGGGACATTTCTGAGCAGTTCTTC
>TRBD2|many|TRBJ2-7|TRBV20-1
CSAGASGTSSYEQYF
TGCAGTGCTGGGGCGTCCGGGACTAGCTCCTACGAGCAGTACTTC
>TRBD2|many|TRBJ2-3|TRBV5-6
CASSFTSGGDTDTQYF
TGTGCCAGCAGCTTCACTAGCGGGGGGGATACAGATACGCAGTATTTT
>.|many|TRBJ2-7|TRBV7-2
CASSLAGAYEQYF
TGTGCCAGCAGCTTAGCGGGGGCGTACGAGCAGTACTTC
>TRBD2|many|TRBJ2-1|TRBV4-1
CASSQGSGSYEQFF
TGCGCCAGCAGCCAAGGGAGCGGGAGCTATGAGCAGTTCTTC
>.|many|TRBJ1-1|TRBV5-1
CASSLGEGTEAFF
TGCGCCAGCAGCTTGGGCGAAGGCACTGAAGCTTTCTTT
>.|many|TRBJ2-5|TRBV21-1
CASSPSIQETQYF
TGTGCCAGCAGCCCAAGCATCCAAGAGACCCAGTACTTC
>.|few|TRBJ1-5|TRBV12-3/TRBV12-4
CASNVDELWNQPQHF
TGTGCCAGCAACGTAGATGAGCTATGGAATCAGCCCCAGCATTTT
>.|many|TRBJ1-1|TRBV7-9
CASSQTEGVTEAFF
TGTGCCAGCAGCCAGACCGAGGGAGTCACTGAAGCTTTCTTT
>.|many|TRBJ1-2|TRBV6-5
CASSGNYGYTF
TGTGCCAGCAGCGGCAACTATGGCTACACCTTC
>.|many|TRBJ2-7|TRBV3-1
CASSLSNSYEQYF
TGTGCCAGCAGCCTTTCAAACTCCTACGAGCAGTACTTC
>.|few|TRBJ1-5|TRBV12-3/TRBV12-4
CASSLRRETNQPQHF
TGTGCCAGCAGTTTACGCCGGGAAACCAATCAGCCCCAGCATTTT
>.|many|TRBJ1-5|TRBV27
CASSWQPNQPQHF
TGTGCCAGCAGTTGGCAGCCCAATCAGCCCCAGCATTTT
>TRBD1|many|TRBJ1-1|TRBV5-1
CASSYAGQLNTEAFF
TGCGCCAGCAGCTATGCGGGACAGCTGAACACTGAAGCTTTCTTT
>.|few|TRBJ2-2|TRBV20-1
CSIRGTNTGELFF
TGCAGTATCAGGGGTACGAACACCGGGGAGCTGTTTTTT
>.|many|TRBJ1-6|TRBV20-1
CSGGWGGSPLHF
TGCAGCGGGGGGTGGGGAGGTTCACCCCTCCACTTT
>TRBD1|many|TRBJ2-7|TRBV27
CASSSPRQGAGEQYF
TGTGCCAGCAGTTCTCCTCGACAGGGGGCTGGGGAGCAGTACTTC
>.|many|TRBJ2-1|TRBV11-2
CASSLAGKEQFF
TGTGCCAGCAGCTTAGCGGGGAAAGAGCAGTTCTTC
>TRBD2|many|TRBJ2-7|TRBV7-2
CASSSNQGSGIYEQYF
TGTGCCAGCAGCTCGAATCAGGGTAGCGGGATCTACGAGCAGTACTTC
>TRBD1|many|TRBJ2-6|TRBV7-6
CASSLAKRTGYSGANVLTF
TGTGCCAGCAGCTTAGCAAAAAGGACAGGTTACTCTGGGGCCAACGTCCTGACTTTC
>TRBD1|few|TRBJ2-5|TRBV5-1
CASRDQGVETQYF
TGCGCCAGCAGAGATCAGGGGGTAGAGACCCAGTACTTC
>.|many|TRBJ2-1|TRBV20-1
CSAIHANFGGSAYNEQFF
TGCAGTGCTATTCATGCGAATTTCGGGGGCAGTGCCTACAATGAGCAGTTCTTC
>TRBD2|many|TRBJ2-5|TRBV5-1
CASKPVAGGQKTQYF
TGCGCCAGCAAACCCGTAGCGGGGGGGCAGAAGACCCAGTACTTC
>TRBD2|medium-sized|TRBJ2-1|TRBV5-1
CASSWSLRTSGLNEQFF
TGCGCCAGCAGCTGGTCTTTGCGGACTAGCGGCCTCAATGAGCAGTTCTTC
>TRBD1|many|TRBJ2-5|TRBV7-6
CASSLTGTGVETQYF
TGTGCCAGCAGCTTAACCGGGACAGGAGTGGAGACCCAGTACTTC
>.|.|TRBJ2-7|TRBV5-1
CASSLTGPSSYEQYF
TGCGCCAGCAGCTTGACTGGACCCAGCTCCTACGAGCAGTACTTC
>.|few|TRBJ2-3|TRBV3-1
CASSQGAGTSSDTQYF
TGTGCCAGCAGCCAAGGGGCCGGGACATCATCAGATACGCAGTATTTT
>.|many|TRBJ2-5|TRBV2
CASRSDARTQYF
TGTGCCAGCAGGTCAGATGCCCGGACCCAGTACTTC
>TRBD1|few|TRBJ2-1|TRBV28
CASSPGSPGQGRSYNEQFF
TGTGCCAGCAGTCCAGGCTCCCCGGGACAGGGGAGATCCTACAATGAGCAGTTCTTC
>.|many|TRBJ1-2|TRBV20-1
CSAPVVLGYGYTF
TGCAGTGCTCCTGTCGTGTTGGGCTATGGCTACACCTTC
>TRBD2|many|TRBJ2-1|TRBV28
CASSLSGRSNNEQFF
TGTGCCAGCAGTTTGTCCGGGAGGAGCAACAATGAGCAGTTCTTC
>.|many|TRBJ2-2|TRBV6-5
CASSYGDTGELFF
TGTGCCAGCAGTTATGGTGACACCGGGGAGCTGTTTTTT
>.|.|TRBJ2-5|TRBV20-1
CSAGGSDRETQYF
TGCAGTGCTGGAGGTAGTGATCGGGAGACCCAGTACTTC
>.|many|TRBJ2-1|TRBV6-2/TRBV6-3
CASSYRPQDKQFF
TGTGCCAGCAGTTACAGGCCTCAAGATAAGCAGTTCTTC
>TRBD2|.|TRBJ2-1|TRBV20-1
CSAPLLRAGGYNEQFF
TGCAGTGCTCCCCTACTGCGAGCGGGGGGTTACAATGAGCAGTTCTTC
>.|many|TRBJ1-5|TRBV15
CATSRDPGVGQPQHF
TGTGCCACCAGCAGAGATCCGGGGGTAGGTCAGCCCCAGCATTTT
>TRBD1|few|TRBJ2-3|TRBV3-1
CASSQDPGQWFYSTDTQYF
TGTGCCAGCAGCCAAGACCCGGGACAGTGGTTTTATAGCACAGATACGCAGTATTTT
>.|many|TRBJ2-7|TRBV20-1
CSARDLQASSYEQYF
TGCAGTGCTAGAGATCTTCAGGCTAGCTCCTACGAGCAGTACTTC
>TRBD2|many|TRBJ2-1|TRBV7-9
CASSLPSRLAVHNEQFF
TGTGCCAGCAGCCTACCAAGCCGACTAGCCGTACACAATGAGCAGTTCTTC
>.|many|TRBJ2-1|TRBV5-1
CASKEEGTHNEQFF
TGCGCCAGCAAAGAAGAAGGGACCCACAATGAGCAGTTCTTC
>TRBD2|many|TRBJ2-1|TRBV2
CASISAGGPGEQFF
TGTGCCAGCATTTCGGCGGGGGGGCCTGGTGAGCAGTTCTTC
>.|few|TRBJ1-5|TRBV20-1
CSARAGAGQPQNF
TGCAGTGCTAGAGCGGGGGCTGGTCAGCCCCAGAATTTT
>TRBD1|many|TRBJ1-2|TRBV20-1
CSATTWTGNYGYTF
TGCAGTGCTACTACTTGGACAGGCAACTATGGCTACACCTTC
>.|many|TRBJ1-1|TRBV10-3
CAITPGGAFEAFF
TGTGCCATCACCCCCGGGGGCGCATTTGAAGCTTTCTTT
>.|many|TRBJ1-6|TRBV2
CAWRQDYNSPLHF
TGTGCCTGGCGACAGGATTATAATTCACCCCTCCACTTT
>.|many|TRBJ2-3|TRBV7-2
CATGVADTQYF
TGTGCCACTGGAGTCGCAGATACGCAGTATTTT
>TRBD2|.|TRBJ2-1|TRBV3-1
CASRLSGWHSGRPLYNEQFF
TGTGCCAGCAGATTGAGCGGCTGGCACAGCGGGAGACCGCTTTACAATGAGCAGTTCTTC
>.|many|TRBJ1-1|TRBV12-3/TRBV12-4
CASRPPGAWTEAFF
TGTGCCAGCAGGCCCCCCGGGGCTTGGACTGAAGCTTTCTTT
>.|many|TRBJ2-7|TRBV10-3
CAISEFDGYEQYF
TGTGCCATCAGTGAGTTTGACGGCTACGAGCAGTACTTC
>.|many|TRBJ2-5|TRBV10-3
CAASAGATQETQYF
TGTGCCGCCTCGGCCGGGGCTACCCAGGAGACCCAGTACTTC
>TRBD2|many|TRBJ2-5|TRBV15
CATSRSRTSGQETQYF
TGTGCCACCAGCAGATCCCGGACTAGCGGCCAAGAGACCCAGTACTTC
>.|many|TRBJ2-2|TRBV7-9
CASSTWQGGTGELFF
TGTGCCAGCAGTACCTGGCAGGGGGGGACCGGGGAGCTGTTTTTT
>.|many|TRBJ2-5|TRBV5-1
CASSFLGGETQYF
TGCGCCAGCAGCTTCCTAGGGGGAGAGACCCAGTACTTC
>.|many|TRBJ2-4|TRBV29-1
CSVEDRDLAKNIQYF
TGCAGCGTTGAAGACAGGGATTTGGCCAAAAACATTCAGTACTTC
>TRBD1|many|TRBJ1-1|TRBV7-9
CASSLVIGQGTEAFF
TGTGCCAGCAGCTTAGTAATTGGACAGGGAACTGAAGCTTTCTTT
>.|many|TRBJ1-6|TRBV5-1
CASSFESGRGSPLHF
TGCGCCAGCAGCTTCGAGTCAGGTAGAGGATCACCCCTCCACTTT
>TRBD1|.|TRBJ2-3|TRBV7-2
CASSSQGADTQYF
TGTGCCAGCAGCTCTCAGGGGGCAGATACGCAGTATTTT